This TCR beta chain originates from a study of T cell repertoires in aging, cancer and after chemotherapy. CDR1 is SGHDT, CDR2 YYEEEE, per germline. V gave up 4 bases and J gave up 3 bases, with 14 bases separating them. The CDR3 is 14 amino acids. TRB rearrangements spanning V, D and J were amplified using mixed TRB-A/B primers. TCRdb reprocessed the multiplex PCR reads via MiXCR and lists one record per CDR3 protein. The table shows about 13,000 distinct CDR3 sequences, with 25% to 30% occurring only once. TCR beta rearrangements were amplified from peripheral blood genomic DNA. Ten or more counts support this clonotype.

The sequenced sample was blood. The sequence was collected from a human donor with a blood cancer. The chain employs TRBV5-6 and TRBJ2-7, with a possible D match to TRBD1 (6 bases). The CDR3 coding sequence is TGTGCCAGCAGCCAGGACAGACGAGGCTACGAGCAGTACTTC. Amino acids: CASSQDRRGYEQYF. Complete variable domain (other parts from reference TRBV5-6 and TRBJ2-7): DAGVTQSPTHLIKTRGQQVTLRCSPKSGHDTVSWYQQALGQGPQFIFQYYEEEERQRGNFPDRFSGHQFPNYSSELNVNALLLGDSALYLCASSQDRRGYEQYFGPGTRLTVT.